This TCR beta chain was observed in a study of shared clonotypes between healthy human individuals. Study as a whole: Each donor had three CD4 naive, three CD4 memory, two CD8 naive and one CD8 memory plate.

This clone has only one observation. The germline V gene encodes CDR1 SGHVS and CDR2 FNYEAQ. V was pared by 2 bases and J by 13 bases, with 7 bases of the junction left unmatched. This CDR3 region has 15 residues. CD8 cells regarded as naive lacked CD45RO, were positively chosen for CCR7, and omitted terminally differentiated effector memory CD45RA+ cells. The assay ran at deep level. Method: immunoSEQ multiplex PCR; TCRdb's copy keeps in-frame clones and lacks some. Altogether around 1,900,000 clones are present, roughly 95% being singletons, with the ten largest covering about 1.7%. The genes are TRBV7-6 and TRBJ2-1; 14 nucleotides line up with TRBD2. The receptor was isolated from a man between 18 and 29 years old in good health. Some clones in this sample may be carry-over from other donors' samples. The sample was naive CD8+ T cells from PBMCs. The CDR3 nucleotides read TGTGCCAGCAGCTTATCGGGGACTAGCGGGAGCCCTCAGTTCTTC. This encodes CASSLSGTSGSPQFF.